This TCR beta chain was sequenced for a study of T cell repertoires in cytomegalovirus infection (dated 2019 in TCRdb). At the level of the whole study: Alongside well-studied HLA-B-restricted epitopes, the peptide stimulations were aimed at recently identified HLA-C-restricted CMV epitopes, whose presentation resists viral immunomodulation. Because public TCR beta signatures pointed to carriage of CMV infection together with the matching HLA type, the HLA type of each donor mattered for the analysis. The investigation overall reported the following: The ex vivo response was dominated by HLA-C-restricted CMV-specific TCR beta clonotypes, and the single most frequent clonotype in two of eight donors was supplied by these HLA-C-restricted clonotypes. Cumulative frequency of public TCR beta family members discriminated carriers of CMV infection plus the relevant HLA type in this cohort and an independent 352-donor cohort.

Reading from cysteine to phenylalanine, the CDR3 counts 17 amino acids. The DNA shown is the 51-base CDR3, in frame from base 1. The germline ends are 19 bases apart after V is trimmed by 2 bases and J by 2 bases. Per the germline V gene, KGHSH is the CDR1 and LQKENI is the CDR2. The sample holds many counts of this clonotype. No antigen is known for it. No quality values exist for individual bases; no much larger clone is one base distant. The sequencer listed for this sample is Illumina HiSeq 1500. TCRdb ran its own pipeline on the public reads, namely fastp trimming at Q25 and MiXCR clone calling, and kept in-frame beta chains. CDR3 protein duplicates are merged, each entry listing the most common genes and DNA. For this sample the table gives roughly 120,000 distinct CDR3 sequences, of which more than 30% were detected only once. The top ten constitute roughly two fifths of the sample. The intended sense of this specimen's treatment or condition label: in vitro stimulation with specific CMV peptide epitopes to enrich CMV-specific T cells.

The source material was CD8+ T cells from cultured PBMCs, sampled from culture after CMV antigen stimulation. This receptor was obtained from a human donor in good health (CMV status not recorded). Some clones in this sample may be carry-over from other donors' samples. In this chain, TRBV18 is recombined with TRBJ2-7; the D assignment is uncertain and may be TRBD1 or TRBD2, with 5 bases supporting each. CDR3 reads: CASSPSWAGSLPYEQYF. Here is the DNA: TGTGCCAGCTCACCAAGTTGGGCAGGGAGCTTACCCTACGAGCAGTACTTC.